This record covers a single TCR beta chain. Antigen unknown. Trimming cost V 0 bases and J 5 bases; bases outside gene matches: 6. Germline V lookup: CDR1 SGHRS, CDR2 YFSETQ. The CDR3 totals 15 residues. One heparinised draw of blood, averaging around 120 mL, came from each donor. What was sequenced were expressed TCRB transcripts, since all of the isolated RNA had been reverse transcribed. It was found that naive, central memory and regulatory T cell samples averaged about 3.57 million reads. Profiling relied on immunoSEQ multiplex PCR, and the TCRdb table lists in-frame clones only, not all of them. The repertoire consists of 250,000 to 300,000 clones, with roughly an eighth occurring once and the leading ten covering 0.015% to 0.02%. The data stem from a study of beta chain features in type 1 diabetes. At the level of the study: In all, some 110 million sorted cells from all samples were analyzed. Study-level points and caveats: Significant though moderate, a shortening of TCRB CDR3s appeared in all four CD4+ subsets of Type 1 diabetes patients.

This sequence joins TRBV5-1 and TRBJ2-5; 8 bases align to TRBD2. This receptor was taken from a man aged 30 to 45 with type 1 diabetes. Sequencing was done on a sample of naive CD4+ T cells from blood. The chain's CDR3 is CASSLALAGGETQYF. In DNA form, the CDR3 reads TGCGCCAGCAGCTTGGCACTGGCGGGAGGTGAGACCCAGTACTTC.